The entry below gives a single TCR beta chain sequence along with its context. What it recognizes is unknown. This sample is drawn from a study of cytomegalovirus exposure and HLA in healthy donors. Findings and limits, study-wide: In vitro checks showed that a few CMV-associated chains really do target CMV antigens.

60 Vbeta and 13 Jbeta primers were used in PCR. Generated by immunoSEQ multiplex PCR, the TCRdb table keeps only in-frame clones and is missing some. Of 60,000 to 90,000 clones listed, around 70% are singletons. The CDR3 has 12 amino acids. The germline V gene has CDR1 SGHAT and CDR2 FQNNGV. V was pared by 5 bases and J by 9 bases, with 14 bases between. V and J are TRBV11-2 and TRBJ2-7, with D tentatively TRBD2 (6 bases). The sequence was collected from a man aged 35 to 55 in good health and CMV-seropositive. Sample: PBMCs. The CDR3 coding sequence is TGTGCCAGCAGCCAGACCGCAGCGGGGCAGTACTTC. Protein sequence: CASSQTAAGQYF.